This T cell receptor beta chain was obtained from a study of regulatory T cells in long-lasting Graves disease. About the study: Patients with persistent Graves' disease had over 5 years of antithyroid drugs and persistent TSH receptor antibodies.

A note on this clonotype: Its antigen remains unknown. A much bigger clone sits one base away, suggesting this may be a read error. In this CDR3 the conserved last residue, phenylalanine or tryptophan, is missing, so a read error is likely.

Investigators prepared the TCR beta libraries by applying iRepertoire HTBI primers and Arm-PCR of CDR3 regions. One entry per CDR3 protein results from TCRdb running MiXCR on the multiplex PCR reads. The data show fewer than 550,000 distinct CDR3 sequences, around a fifth seen once. The time point here: persistent/refractory GD, antithyroid drugs over 5 years with positive TRAb. TCR sequences were obtained from RNA taken from PBMCs. By American Thyroid Association guidelines, Graves' disease was diagnosed in the cohort. General study results and limits: Sample size, which was small, may have reduced accuracy. Persistent Graves' patients had lower TCR diversity than newly diagnosed ones.

V gave up 4 bases and J gave up 6 bases; unmatched junction bases: 5. Germline V gene sequence: CDR1 MDHEN, CDR2 SYDVKM. The CDR3 is 13 amino acids. This receptor was taken from a female donor with Graves disease. J is TRBJ2-7 and V is TRBV28, with 8 bases fitting TRBD1. Specimen: peripheral blood mononuclear cells (PBMCs), collected when the disease was refractory, from a patient treated with antithyroid drugs. CDR3 region: CASSYQGAREQYS. CDR3 sequence (DNA): TGTGCCAGCAGTTACCAGGGGGCGCGCGAGCAGTACTCC.